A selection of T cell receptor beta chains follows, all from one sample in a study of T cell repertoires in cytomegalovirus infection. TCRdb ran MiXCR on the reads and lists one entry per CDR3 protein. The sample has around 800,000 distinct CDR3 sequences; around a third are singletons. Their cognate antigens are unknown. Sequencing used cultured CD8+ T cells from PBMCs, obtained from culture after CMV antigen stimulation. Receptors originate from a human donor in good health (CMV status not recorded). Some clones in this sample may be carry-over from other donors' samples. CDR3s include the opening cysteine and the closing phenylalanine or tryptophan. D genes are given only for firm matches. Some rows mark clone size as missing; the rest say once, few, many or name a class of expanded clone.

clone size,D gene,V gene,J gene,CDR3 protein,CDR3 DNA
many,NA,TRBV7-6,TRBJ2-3,CASSLRSDTQYF,TGTGCCAGCAGCTTACGGTCGGATACGCAGTATTTT
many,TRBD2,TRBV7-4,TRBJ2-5,CASSEAGGVEETQYF,TGTGCCAGCAGCGAAGCGGGGGGGGTGGAAGAGACCCAGTACTTC
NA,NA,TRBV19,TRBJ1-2,CASSIGTENYGYTF,TGTGCCAGTAGTATAGGGACAGAAAACTATGGCTACACCTTC
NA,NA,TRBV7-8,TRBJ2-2,CASSGQFTGELFF,TGTGCCAGCAGTGGGCAGTTCACCGGGGAGCTGTTTTTT
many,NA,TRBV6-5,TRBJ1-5,CASSSDRRNQPQHF,TGTGCCAGCAGTTCGGACAGACGCAATCAGCCCCAGCATTTT
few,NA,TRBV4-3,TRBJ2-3,CASSPKGPRGTDTQYF,TGCGCCAGCAGTCCAAAGGGCCCAAGGGGCACAGATACGCAGTATTTT
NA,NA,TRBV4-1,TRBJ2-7,CASSQDQGLSYEQYF,TGCGCCAGCAGCCAAGATCAGGGCTTATCCTACGAGCAGTACTTC
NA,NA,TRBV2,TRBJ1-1,CASSEAGRVAEAFF,TGTGCCAGCAGTGAAGCCGGCAGGGTCGCTGAAGCTTTCTTT
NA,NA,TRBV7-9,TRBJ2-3,CASSLALQGTDTQYF,TGTGCCAGCAGCTTAGCTCTACAGGGCACAGATACGCAGTATTTT
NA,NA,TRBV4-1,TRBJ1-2,CASSQGPADGYTF,TGCGCCAGCAGCCAAGGTCCGGCGGATGGCTACACCTTC
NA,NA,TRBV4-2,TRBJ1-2,CASSPAGLRNYGYTF,TGTGCCAGCAGCCCTGCGGGACTGAGAAACTATGGCTACACCTTC
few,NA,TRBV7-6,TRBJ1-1,CASSKTRTALEVFFF,TGTGCCAGCAGCAAAACCCGGACAGCCCTAGAGGTTTTTTTCTTT
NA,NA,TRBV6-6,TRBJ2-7,CASNWDIAYEQYF,TGTGCCAGTAACTGGGACATTGCCTACGAGCAGTACTTC
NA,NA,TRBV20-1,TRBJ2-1,CSLPPRGGPYNEQFF,TGCAGTCTACCCCCGAGGGGGGGCCCCTACAATGAGCAGTTCTTC
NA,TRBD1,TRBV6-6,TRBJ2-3,CASSYSSTGAGTDTQYF,TGTGCCAGCAGTTACTCGTCGACAGGGGCAGGAACAGATACGCAGTATTTT
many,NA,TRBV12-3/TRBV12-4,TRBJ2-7,CASSRSGEQYF,TGTGCCAGCAGCCGTTCTGGGGAGCAGTACTTC
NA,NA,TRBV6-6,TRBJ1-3,CASSYSDGNTIYF,TGTGCCAGCAGTTACTCGGACGGAAACACCATATATTTT
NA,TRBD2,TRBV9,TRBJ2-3,CASSSHTGTNTDTQYF,TGTGCCAGCAGCTCCCATACCGGGACTAACACAGATACGCAGTATTTT
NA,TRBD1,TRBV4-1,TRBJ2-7,CASSQGTGVAYEQYF,TGCGCCAGCAGCCAAGGGACAGGGGTAGCCTACGAGCAGTACTTC
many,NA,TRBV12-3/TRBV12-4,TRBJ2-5,CASSFWRSQETQYF,TGTGCCAGCAGTTTTTGGCGCAGCCAAGAGACCCAGTACTTC
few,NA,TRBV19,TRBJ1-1,CASSQHPGRLNTEAFF,TGTGCCAGTAGTCAACACCCGGGACGGCTGAACACTGAAGCTTTCTTT
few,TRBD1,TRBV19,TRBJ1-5,CASSQGARNQPQHF,TGTGCCAGTAGTCAGGGGGCACGGAATCAGCCCCAGCATTTT
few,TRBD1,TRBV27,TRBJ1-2,CASSLGQGAWSGYTF,TGTGCCAGCAGTTTAGGACAGGGGGCATGGTCTGGCTACACCTTC
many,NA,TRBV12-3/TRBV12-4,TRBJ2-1,CASSTLPGLVYNEQFF,TGTGCCAGCAGTACCCTACCGGGACTGGTATACAATGAGCAGTTCTTC
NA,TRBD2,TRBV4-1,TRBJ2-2,CASSHGAGGRVGELFF,TGCGCCAGTAGCCATGGAGCGGGGGGCCGGGTCGGGGAGCTGTTTTTT
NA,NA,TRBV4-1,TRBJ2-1,CASSHPGKGEQFF,TGCGCCAGCAGCCACCCCGGAAAGGGTGAGCAGTTCTTC
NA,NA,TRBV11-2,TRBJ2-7,CASSLLGVGSSYEQYF,TGTGCCAGCAGCTTATTAGGTGTCGGGAGCTCCTACGAGCAGTACTTC
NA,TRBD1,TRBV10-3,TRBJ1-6,CAISESFGTGEGSPLHF,TGTGCCATCAGTGAGTCGTTCGGGACAGGGGAAGGTTCACCCCTCCACTTT
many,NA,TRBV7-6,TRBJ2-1,CASSLAPLDFYNEQFF,TGTGCCAGCAGCTTAGCGCCCCTAGACTTCTACAATGAGCAGTTCTTC
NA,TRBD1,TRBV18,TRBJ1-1,CASSPPPGQGELAFF,TGTGCCAGCTCACCACCGCCAGGACAGGGAGAATTGGCTTTCTTT
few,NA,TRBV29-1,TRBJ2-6,CSVDVRGPDYSGANVLTF,TGCAGCGTCGACGTCCGGGGGCCTGACTACTCTGGGGCCAACGTCCTGACTTTC
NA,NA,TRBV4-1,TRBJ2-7,CASSQGPGGQDEYEQYF,TGCGCCAGCAGCCAGGGCCCGGGGGGACAGGATGAGTACGAGCAGTACTTC
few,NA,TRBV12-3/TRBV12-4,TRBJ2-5,CASSLVGLAQETQYF,TGTGCCAGCAGTTTAGTGGGACTGGCGCAAGAGACCCAGTACTTC
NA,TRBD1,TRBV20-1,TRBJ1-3,CSALDRELVLGGNTIYF,TGCAGTGCCTTGGACAGGGAGCTTGTTTTAGGTGGAAACACCATATATTTT
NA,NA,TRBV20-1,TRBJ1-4,CSARGGRDKVYEKLFF,TGCAGTGCTAGAGGGGGTCGGGACAAGGTGTATGAAAAACTGTTTTTT
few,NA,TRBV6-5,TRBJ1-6,CASSYRKDSPLHF,TGTGCCAGCAGTTACCGGAAAGATTCACCCCTCCACTTT
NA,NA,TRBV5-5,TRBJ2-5,CASSWGDEETQYF,TGTGCCAGCAGCTGGGGGGACGAAGAGACCCAGTACTTC
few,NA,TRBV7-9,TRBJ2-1,CASSWPLEDEQFF,TGTGCCAGCAGCTGGCCTCTAGAAGATGAGCAGTTCTTC
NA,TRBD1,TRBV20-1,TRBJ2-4,CSARELRDRSLTIAKNIQYF,TGCAGTGCTAGAGAGCTGCGGGACAGGTCTCTGACCATAGCCAAAAACATTCAGTACTTC
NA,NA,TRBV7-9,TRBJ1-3,CASTPGSSPGNTIYF,TGTGCCAGCACCCCAGGATCTTCTCCTGGAAACACCATATATTTT
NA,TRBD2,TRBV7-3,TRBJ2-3,CASSFLAGLADTQYF,TGTGCCAGCAGCTTCCTAGCGGGTTTGGCAGATACGCAGTATTTT
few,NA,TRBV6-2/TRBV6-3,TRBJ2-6,CASQPYGISGANVLTF,TGTGCCAGCCAACCGTACGGGATTTCTGGGGCCAACGTCCTGACTTTC
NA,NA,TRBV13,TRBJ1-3,CASSLEYNSGNTIYF,TGTGCCAGCAGCTTGGAATATAACTCTGGAAACACCATATATTTT
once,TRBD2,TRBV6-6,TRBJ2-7,CASSYGTSGYYEQYF,TGTGCCAGCAGTTACGGGACTAGCGGTTACTACGAGCAGTACTTC
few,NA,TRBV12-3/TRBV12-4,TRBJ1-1,CASSPRGEQAFF,TGTGCCAGCAGTCCACGGGGGGAACAAGCTTTCTTT
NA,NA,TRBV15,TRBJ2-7,CATSRDPPLVYEQYF,TGTGCCACCAGCAGAGATCCACCTCTGGTCTACGAGCAGTACTTC
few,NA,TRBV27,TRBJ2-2,CASSGRTGGELFF,TGTGCCAGCAGTGGGAGGACGGGAGGGGAGCTGTTTTTT
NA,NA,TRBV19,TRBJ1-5,CASSIPHRAQPQHF,TGTGCCAGTAGTATACCACACAGGGCTCAGCCCCAGCATTTT
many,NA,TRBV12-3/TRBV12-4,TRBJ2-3,CASNFGWGGSVGTDTQYF,TGTGCCAGCAATTTCGGATGGGGGGGCTCCGTGGGCACAGATACGCAGTATTTT
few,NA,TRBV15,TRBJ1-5,CATSTLMTEPPFPQHF,TGTGCCACCAGCACGCTCATGACAGAGCCCCCCTTTCCCCAGCATTTT
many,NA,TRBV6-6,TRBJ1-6,CASSYRKAESPLHF,TGTGCCAGCAGTTATAGAAAGGCGGAATCACCCCTCCACTTT
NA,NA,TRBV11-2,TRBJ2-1,CASSPRARLEEQFF,TGTGCCAGCAGCCCCCGGGCCCGCCTCGAGGAGCAGTTCTTC
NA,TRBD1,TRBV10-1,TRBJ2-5,CASSGQGSVQTQYF,TGCGCCAGCTCGGGACAGGGGTCCGTTCAGACCCAGTACTTC
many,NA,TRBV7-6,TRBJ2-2,CASSEPGELFF,TGTGCCAGCAGCGAGCCCGGGGAGCTGTTTTTT